This record looks at one TCR beta chain sequence and its context. Its antigen remains undetermined. Within one base of it there is no much larger clone, and no base qualities were kept. The data derive from a study of T cell responses to AZD1222 COVID-19 vaccine (dated by TCRdb to 2020 to 2023). Some background on the complete study: A total of 233 trial participants underwent TCR sequencing, of whom about 200 had received two doses of AZD1222 and some 26 had received two doses of the MenACWY control vaccine. Trial participants were enrolled by age into 18-55, 56-69 and 70-plus year subgroups, with approximately 160, 26 and 62 TCR-sequenced participants respectively.

The CDR3 regions of human TCRbeta chains were analyzed by immunosequencing. The authors' analysis ran thus. Repertoire TCRs were matched against a reference library of SARS-CoV-2-specific TCRs generated with the MIRA antigen-specificity platform. Breadth meant the fraction of unique TCRs that were SARS-CoV-2-associated, whereas depth meant the fraction of total T cells that were SARS-CoV-2-associated. Each spike-specific TCR was assigned to its reactive spike region and to a CD4 or CD8 class using the MIRA data. Log10-transformed breadth and depth values were compared by one-way ANOVA with Sidak's multiple comparisons tests. TCRdb stores this immuneACCESS table with in-frame sequences only. Part of the clones is absent; in the studies checked, under half of the shortfall reflects unresolved V genes, and no reason is known for the rest. The DNA gave D and trimming, while V, J and clone size come from that table. The sample table contains fewer than 200,000 clones; only one count was recorded for about 89% of them. 1.5% to 2% of the sample goes to the ten largest clones.

General conclusions and limits of the study: Nearly half of unique spike-specific TCRs reportedly recognized epitopes outside regions mutated in the B.1.351 and B.1.1.7 variants. Participants were mostly white British, with more females than males. The authors suggested clonal diversity may have been underestimated. The whole spike protein was spanned by vaccine-associated CD4 TCRs, and dominant responses were seen in regions 160-218 and 743-854. The 56-69-year group was small, and its depth increase did not reach significance, likely because of low power. After two AZD1222 doses, both the breadth and the depth of spike-specific TCRs were significantly higher than at day 0 and than in MenACWY recipients. Conclusions about previously exposed vaccinees are limited, since just 5 to 7 AZD1222 recipients were seropositive for SARS-CoV-2 at baseline. Because no samples from the day 14 peak response were available, repertoires could be characterized only after the peak T cell response.

Per the publication, the time point label means: about 28 days (+/-7) after the second vaccine dose. AZD1222 recipients given second doses at about 4 weeks or at about 12 weeks were pooled, since spike-specific TCR depth and breadth were not found to differ between the two schedules. Samples from vaccinated people were obtained from the UK trials COV001 and COV002, which included a single-blind randomized controlled phase 2/3 trial of AZD1222 (ChAdOx1 nCoV-19) in healthy adults. For TCRbeta chain sequencing, PBMC samples from trial participants were taken at day 0 and at day 28 after the second dose. CDR1 and CDR2 are read off the germline V gene (reference sequence) as GTSNPN and SVGIG. From the cysteine through the phenylalanine, the CDR3 covers 12 amino acids. The kept DNA is CDR3 alone, 36 bases in frame from the first base. Trimming takes 2 bases from V and 4 bases from J, and the germline ends sit 8 bases apart.

This receptor was obtained from an adult who received the AZD1222 COVID-19 vaccine. This material consisted of peripheral blood, taken 28 days after the second AZD1222 dose. The V and J genes are TRBV30 and TRBJ1-2; the D gene cannot be named for sure. At the DNA level, the sequence is TGTGCCTGGAGTTTTAGACTCTATGGCTACACCTTC. The encoded protein is CAWSFRLYGYTF. Where the CDR3 stops, the reference TRBV30 and TRBJ1-2 genes take over; the full variable domain is SQTIHQWPATLVQPVGSPLSLECTVEGTSNPNLYWYRQAAGRGLQLLFYSVGIGQISSEVPQNLSASRPQDRQFILSSKKLLLSDSGFYLCAWSFRLYGYTFGSGTRLTVV.